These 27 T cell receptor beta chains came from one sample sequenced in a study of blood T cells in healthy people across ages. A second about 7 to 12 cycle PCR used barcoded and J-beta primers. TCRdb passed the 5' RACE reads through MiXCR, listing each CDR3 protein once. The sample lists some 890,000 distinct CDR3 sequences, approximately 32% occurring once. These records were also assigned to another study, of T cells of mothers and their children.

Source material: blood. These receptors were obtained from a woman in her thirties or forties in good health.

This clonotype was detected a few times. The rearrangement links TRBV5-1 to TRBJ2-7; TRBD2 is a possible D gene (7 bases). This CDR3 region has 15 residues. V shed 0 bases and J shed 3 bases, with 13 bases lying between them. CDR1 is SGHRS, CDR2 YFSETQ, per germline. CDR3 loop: CASSLGRGANYEQYF. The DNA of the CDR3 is TGCGCCAGCAGCTTGGGTCGGGGGGCGAACTACGAGCAGTACTTC.

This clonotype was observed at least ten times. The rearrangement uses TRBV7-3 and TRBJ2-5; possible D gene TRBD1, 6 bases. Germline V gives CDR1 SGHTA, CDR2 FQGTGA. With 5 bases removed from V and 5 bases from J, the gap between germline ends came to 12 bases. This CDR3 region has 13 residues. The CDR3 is CASSQTGLETQYF. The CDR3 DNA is TGTGCCAGCAGCCAAACAGGGTTGGAGACCCAGTACTTC.

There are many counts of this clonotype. In DNA form, the CDR3 reads TGTGCCAGCAGCCGCGCAGGGGTTAACATTCAGTACTTC. This encodes CASSRAGVNIQYF. This chain joins TRBV12-3 or TRBV12-4 and TRBJ2-4; weak D call: TRBD1 (6 bases). Trimming pared 6 bases from V and 7 bases from J, leaving 13 bases between. There are 13 residues in the CDR3.

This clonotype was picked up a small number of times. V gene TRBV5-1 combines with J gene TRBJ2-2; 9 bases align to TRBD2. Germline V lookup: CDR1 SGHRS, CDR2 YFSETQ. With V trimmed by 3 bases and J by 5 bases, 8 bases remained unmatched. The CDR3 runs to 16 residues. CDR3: CASSWGLADPTGELFF. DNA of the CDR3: TGCGCCAGCAGCTGGGGACTAGCAGATCCAACCGGGGAGCTGTTTTTT.

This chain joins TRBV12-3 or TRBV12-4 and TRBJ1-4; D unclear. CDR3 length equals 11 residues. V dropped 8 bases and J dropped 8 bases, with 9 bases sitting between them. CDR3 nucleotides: TGTGCCAGCGAGTTTCGGGAAAAACTGTTTTTT. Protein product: CASEFREKLFF.

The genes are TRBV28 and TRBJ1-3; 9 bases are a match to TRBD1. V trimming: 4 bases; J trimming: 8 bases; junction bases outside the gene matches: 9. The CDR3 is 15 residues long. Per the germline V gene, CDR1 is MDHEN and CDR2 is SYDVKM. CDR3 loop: CASSSSQGAHDTIYF. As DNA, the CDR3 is TGTGCCAGCAGTTCGTCACAGGGGGCTCACGACACCATATATTTT.

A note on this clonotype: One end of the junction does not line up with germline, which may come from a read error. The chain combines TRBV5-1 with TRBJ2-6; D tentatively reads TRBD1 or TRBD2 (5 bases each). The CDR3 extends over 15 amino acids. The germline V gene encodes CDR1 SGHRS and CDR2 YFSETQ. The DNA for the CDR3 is TGCGCCAGCGGGGACGTAAGCTCTGGGGCCAACGCCCTGACTTTC. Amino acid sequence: CASGDVSSGANALTF.

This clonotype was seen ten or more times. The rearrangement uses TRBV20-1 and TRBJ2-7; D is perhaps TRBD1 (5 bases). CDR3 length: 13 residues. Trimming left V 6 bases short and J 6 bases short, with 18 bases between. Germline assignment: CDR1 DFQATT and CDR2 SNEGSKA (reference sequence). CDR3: CSAQGFGSFEQYF. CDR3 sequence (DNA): TGCAGTGCCCAGGGTTTCGGGTCTTTCGAGCAGTACTTC.

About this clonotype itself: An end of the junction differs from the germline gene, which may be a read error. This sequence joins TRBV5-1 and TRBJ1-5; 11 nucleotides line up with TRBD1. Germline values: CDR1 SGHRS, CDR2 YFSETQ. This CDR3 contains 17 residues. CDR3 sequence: CASGLGQGVSSNQPQHF. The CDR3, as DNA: TGCGCCAGCGGCTTGGGACAGGGGGTGAGTAGCAATCAGCCCCAGCATTTT.

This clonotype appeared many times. CDR3: CASSQDAGGSYEQYF. The CDR3 DNA follows: TGTGCCAGCAGCCAGGATGCAGGGGGCAGCTACGAGCAGTACTTC. The V gene is TRBV7-2, the J gene TRBJ2-7; 8 bases match TRBD1. The V segment lost 5 bases and the J segment 3 bases; nucleotides outside the gene matches: 9. This CDR3 has 15 amino acids. The germline gives CDR1 SGHTA, CDR2 FQGNSA.

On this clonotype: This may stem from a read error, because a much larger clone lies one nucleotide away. CDR3 region: CASSPLGGAHVLTF. In DNA form, the CDR3 reads TGTGCCAGCAGCCCGCTCGGCGGGGCCCACGTCCTGACTTTC. The chain is built from TRBV14 and TRBJ2-6; a weak D match, TRBD2 (6 bases). Germline CDR1 and CDR2: SGHDN and FVKESK. This CDR3 region has 14 residues.

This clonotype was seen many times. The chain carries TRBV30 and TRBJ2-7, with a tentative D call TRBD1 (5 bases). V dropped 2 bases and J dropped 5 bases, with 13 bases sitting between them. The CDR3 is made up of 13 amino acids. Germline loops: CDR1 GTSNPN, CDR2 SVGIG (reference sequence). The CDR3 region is CAWSPLDSNEQYF. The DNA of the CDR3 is TGTGCCTGGAGTCCTCTCGACAGTAACGAGCAGTACTTC.

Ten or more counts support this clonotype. The CDR3 sequence is CASSSQGDVYEQYF. Here the CDR3 DNA reads TGTGCCAGCTCATCTCAGGGGGATGTTTACGAGCAGTACTTC. The chain uses TRBV18 and TRBJ2-7, with 7 nucleotides matching TRBD1. The CDR3 is 14 amino acids. Unmatched junction bases numbered 8, after V lost 5 bases and J lost 4 bases. Germline loops: CDR1 KGHSH, CDR2 LQKENI.

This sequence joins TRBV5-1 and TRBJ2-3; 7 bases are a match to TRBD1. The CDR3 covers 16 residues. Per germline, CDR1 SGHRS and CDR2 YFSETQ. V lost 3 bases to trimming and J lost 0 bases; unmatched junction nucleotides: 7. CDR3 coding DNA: TGCGCCAGCAGCTCGCAACAGGGGATAAGCACAGATACGCAGTATTTT. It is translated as CASSSQQGISTDTQYF.

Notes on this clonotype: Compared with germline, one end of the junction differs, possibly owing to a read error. The CDR3 region is CAGSPTIRDQPQHF. The CDR3 nucleotides are TGTGCCGGCAGCCCCACCATCAGAGATCAGCCCCAGCATTTT. This sequence joins TRBV28 and TRBJ1-5; D is uncertain. This CDR3 has 14 residues. Germline assignment: CDR1 MDHEN and CDR2 SYDVKM.

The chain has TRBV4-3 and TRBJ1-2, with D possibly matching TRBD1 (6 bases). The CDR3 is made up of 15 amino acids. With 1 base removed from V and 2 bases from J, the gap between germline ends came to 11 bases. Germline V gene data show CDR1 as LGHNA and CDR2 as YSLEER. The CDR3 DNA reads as TGCGCCAGCAGCCAAGCCCCCACAGGGAACTATGGCTACACCTTC. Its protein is CASSQAPTGNYGYTF.

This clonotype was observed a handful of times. The DNA of the CDR3 is TGCGCCAGCAGATCGACGGGACATGTTAATGAAAAACTGTTTTTT. Translation: CASRSTGHVNEKLFF. V gene TRBV5-1 combines with J gene TRBJ1-4; D is perhaps TRBD1 (6 bases). V was clipped by 5 bases and J by 4 bases, with 15 bases between them. Germline CDR1 and CDR2: SGHRS and YFSETQ. The CDR3 spans 15 residues.

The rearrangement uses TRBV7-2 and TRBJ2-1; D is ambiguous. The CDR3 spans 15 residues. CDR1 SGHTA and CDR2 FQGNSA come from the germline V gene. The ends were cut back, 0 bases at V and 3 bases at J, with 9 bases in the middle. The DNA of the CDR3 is TGTGCCAGCAGCTTAGCCCTTAGCTACTACAATGAGCAGTTCTTC. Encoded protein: CASSLALSYYNEQFF.

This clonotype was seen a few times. The CDR3 DNA follows: TGCGCCAGCAGCCAATATGAAGGGGGACTAAGCACAGATACGCAGTATTTT. It translates to CASSQYEGGLSTDTQYF. The chain recombines TRBV4-1 with TRBJ2-3; D may be TRBD2 (7 bases). Germline V lookup: CDR1 MGHRA, CDR2 YSYEKL. The CDR3 consists of 17 residues. V shed 2 bases and J shed 0 bases, with 15 bases lying between them.

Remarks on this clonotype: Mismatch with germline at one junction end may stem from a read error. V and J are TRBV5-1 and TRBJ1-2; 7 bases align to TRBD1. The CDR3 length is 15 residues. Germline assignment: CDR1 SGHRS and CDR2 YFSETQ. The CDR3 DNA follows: TGCACCAGCAGTCCCGGGGGAGGGGGCGCCTATGGCTACACCTTC. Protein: CTSSPGGGGAYGYTF.

The CDR3 DNA follows: TGTGCCAGCAGTGCCCCGTATCGGGACACTGAAGCTTTCTTT. Its protein product is CASSAPYRDTEAFF. The V and J genes are TRBV28 and TRBJ1-1; D is undetermined. Deletions cut 5 bases from V and 3 bases from J, with 13 bases between. CDR1 MDHEN and CDR2 SYDVKM come from the germline V gene. The CDR3 runs 14 residues. The variable domain in full, completed from reference TRBV28 and TRBJ1-1, reads DVKVTQSSRYLVKRTGEKVFLECVQDMDHENMFWYRQDPGLGLRLIYFSYDVKMKEKGDIPEGYSVSREKKERFSLILESASTNQTSMYLCASSAPYRDTEAFFGQGTRLTVV.

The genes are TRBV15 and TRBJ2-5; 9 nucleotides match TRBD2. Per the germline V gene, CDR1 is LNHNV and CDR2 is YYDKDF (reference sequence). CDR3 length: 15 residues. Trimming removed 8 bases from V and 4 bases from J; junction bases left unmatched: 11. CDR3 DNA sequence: TGTGCCACCGGGGCCGTACTAGCGGGTCCAGAGACCCAGTACTTC. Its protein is CATGAVLAGPETQYF.

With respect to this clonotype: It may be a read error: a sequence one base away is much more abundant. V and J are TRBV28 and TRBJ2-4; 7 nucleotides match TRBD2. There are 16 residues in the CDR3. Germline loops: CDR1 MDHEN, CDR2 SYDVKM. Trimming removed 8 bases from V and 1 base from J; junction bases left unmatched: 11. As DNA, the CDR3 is TGTGCCAGCTGTTCCGGGGGGACGGAGGCCAAAAACATTCAGTACTTC. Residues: CASCSGGTEAKNIQYF.

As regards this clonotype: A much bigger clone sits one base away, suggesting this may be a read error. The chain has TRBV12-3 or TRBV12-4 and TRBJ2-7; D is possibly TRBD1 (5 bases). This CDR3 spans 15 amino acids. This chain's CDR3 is CACSLRLDTHYEQYF. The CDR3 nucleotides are TGTGCCTGCAGTTTAAGATTGGACACCCACTACGAGCAGTACTTC.

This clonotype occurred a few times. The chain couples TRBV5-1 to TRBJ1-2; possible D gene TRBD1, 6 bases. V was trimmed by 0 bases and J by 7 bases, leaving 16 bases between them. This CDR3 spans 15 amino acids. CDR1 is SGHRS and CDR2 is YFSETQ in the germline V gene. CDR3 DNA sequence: TGCGCCAGCAGCTTGGAAGGGGGGACGAGGTCTGGCTACACCTTC. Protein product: CASSLEGGTRSGYTF.

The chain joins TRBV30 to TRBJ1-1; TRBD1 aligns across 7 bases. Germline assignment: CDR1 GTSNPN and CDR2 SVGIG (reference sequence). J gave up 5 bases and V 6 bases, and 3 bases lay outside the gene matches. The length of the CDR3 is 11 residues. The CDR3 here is CACQGGTEAFF. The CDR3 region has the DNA TGTGCCTGCCAGGGGGGAACTGAAGCTTTCTTT.

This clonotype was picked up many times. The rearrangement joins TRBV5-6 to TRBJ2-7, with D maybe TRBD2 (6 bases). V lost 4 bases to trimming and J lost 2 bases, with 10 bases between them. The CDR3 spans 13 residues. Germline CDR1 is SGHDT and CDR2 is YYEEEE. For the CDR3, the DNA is TGTGCCAGCAGCATTCTAGCGCCCTACGAGCAGTACTTC. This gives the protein CASSILAPYEQYF.